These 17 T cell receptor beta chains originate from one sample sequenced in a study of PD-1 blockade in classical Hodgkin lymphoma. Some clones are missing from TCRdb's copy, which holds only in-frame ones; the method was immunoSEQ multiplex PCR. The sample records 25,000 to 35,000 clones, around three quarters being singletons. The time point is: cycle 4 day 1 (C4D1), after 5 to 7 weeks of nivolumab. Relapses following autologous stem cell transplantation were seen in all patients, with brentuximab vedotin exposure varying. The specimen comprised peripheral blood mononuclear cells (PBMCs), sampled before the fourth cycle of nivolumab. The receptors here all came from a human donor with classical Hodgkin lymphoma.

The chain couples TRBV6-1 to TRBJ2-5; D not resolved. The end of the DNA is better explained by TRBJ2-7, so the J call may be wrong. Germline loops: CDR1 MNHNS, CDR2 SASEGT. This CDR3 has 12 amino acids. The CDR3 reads CASRADPFEQYF. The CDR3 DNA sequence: TGTGCCAGCAGGGCGGACCCCTTCGAGCAGTACTTC.

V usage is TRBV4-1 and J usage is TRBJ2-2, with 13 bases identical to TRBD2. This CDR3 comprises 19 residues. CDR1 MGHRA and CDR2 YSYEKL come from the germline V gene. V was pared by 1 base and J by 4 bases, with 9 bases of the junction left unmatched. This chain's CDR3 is CASSQATSGRNWGTGELFF. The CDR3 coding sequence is TGCGCCAGCAGCCAAGCGACTAGCGGGAGGAATTGGGGCACCGGGGAGCTGTTTTTT.

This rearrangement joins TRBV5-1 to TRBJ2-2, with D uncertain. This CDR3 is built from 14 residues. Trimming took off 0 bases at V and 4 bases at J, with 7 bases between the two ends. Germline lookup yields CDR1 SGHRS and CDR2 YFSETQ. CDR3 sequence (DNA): TGCGCCAGCAGCTTGGATTGGTCCACCGGGGAGCTGTTTTTT. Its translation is CASSLDWSTGELFF.

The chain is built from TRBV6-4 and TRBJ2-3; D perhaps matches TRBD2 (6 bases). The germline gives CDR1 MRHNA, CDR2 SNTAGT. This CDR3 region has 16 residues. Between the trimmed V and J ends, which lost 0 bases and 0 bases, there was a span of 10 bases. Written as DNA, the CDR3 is TGTGCCAGCAGTGACTCGGCAGGGACTAGCACAGATACGCAGTATTTT. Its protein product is CASSDSAGTSTDTQYF.

CDR3 nucleotide sequence: TGTGTCAGCAAGGATACCGGGGCCAGCACAGATACGCAGTATTTT. Amino acid sequence: CVSKDTGASTDTQYF. The rearrangement uses TRBV19 and TRBJ2-3; the D gene could be TRBD1 or TRBD2 (5 bases each). The CDR3 loop spans 15 amino acids. Germline V gene sequence: CDR1 LNHDA, CDR2 SQIVND (reference sequence).

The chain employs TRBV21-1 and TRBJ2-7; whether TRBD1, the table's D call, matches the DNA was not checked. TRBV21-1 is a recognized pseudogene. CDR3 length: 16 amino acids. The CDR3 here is CASSKEGRGPPVEQYF. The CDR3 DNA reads TGTGCCAGCAGCAAAGAGGGAAGGGGCCCCCCGGTCGAGCAGTACTTC.

In DNA form, the CDR3 reads TGTGCCAGCAGCTTAGAGATGTGGACTAGCTCGAACTACAATGAGCAGTTCTTC. Its translation is CASSLEMWTSSNYNEQFF. The V gene is TRBV7-9, the J gene TRBJ2-1; 8 nucleotides align to TRBD2. This CDR3 is 18 amino acids long. Germline CDR1 reads SEHNR; CDR2 reads FQNEAQ (reference sequence). Trimming at V came to 1 base and at J to 3 bases, leaving 11 bases not matched to a gene.

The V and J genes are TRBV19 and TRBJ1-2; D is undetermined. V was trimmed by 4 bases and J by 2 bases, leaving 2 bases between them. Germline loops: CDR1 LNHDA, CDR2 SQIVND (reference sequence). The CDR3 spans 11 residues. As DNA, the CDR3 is TGTGCCAGTAGTAAGAACTATGGCTACACCTTC. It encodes CASSKNYGYTF.

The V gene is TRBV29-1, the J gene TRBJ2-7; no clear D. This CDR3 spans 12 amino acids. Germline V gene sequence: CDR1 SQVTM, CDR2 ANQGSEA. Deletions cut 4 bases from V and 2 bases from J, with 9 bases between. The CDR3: CSVGHTAYEQYF. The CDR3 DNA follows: TGCAGCGTTGGCCACACGGCCTACGAGCAGTACTTC.

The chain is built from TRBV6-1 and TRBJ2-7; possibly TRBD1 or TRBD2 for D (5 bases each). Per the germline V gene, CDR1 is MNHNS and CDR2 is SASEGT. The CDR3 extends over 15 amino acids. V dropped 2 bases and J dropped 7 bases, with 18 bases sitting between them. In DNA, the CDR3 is TGTGCCAGCAGTGAATCCCTGGGGGAGAACAGGGAGCAGTACTTC. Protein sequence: CASSESLGENREQYF.

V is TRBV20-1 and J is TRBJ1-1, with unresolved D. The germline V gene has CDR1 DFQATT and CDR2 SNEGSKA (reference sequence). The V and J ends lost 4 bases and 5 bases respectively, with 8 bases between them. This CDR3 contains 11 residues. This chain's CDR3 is CSAKTGTEAFF. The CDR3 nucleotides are TGCAGTGCTAAAACGGGAACTGAAGCTTTCTTT.

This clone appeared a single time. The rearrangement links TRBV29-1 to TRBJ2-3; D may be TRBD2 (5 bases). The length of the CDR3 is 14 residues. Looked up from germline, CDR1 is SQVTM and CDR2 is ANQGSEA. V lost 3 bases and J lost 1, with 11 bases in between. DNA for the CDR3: TGCAGCGTTGATGGAGGATTACGCACAGATACGCAGTATTTT. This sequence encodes CSVDGGLRTDTQYF.

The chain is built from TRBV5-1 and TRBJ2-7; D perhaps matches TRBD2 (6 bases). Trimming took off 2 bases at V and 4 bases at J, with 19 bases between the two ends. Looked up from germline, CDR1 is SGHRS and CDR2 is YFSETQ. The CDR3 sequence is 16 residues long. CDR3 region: CASSFSPGGYQYEQYF. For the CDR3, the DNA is TGCGCCAGCAGCTTTAGTCCCGGGGGATATCAGTACGAGCAGTACTTC. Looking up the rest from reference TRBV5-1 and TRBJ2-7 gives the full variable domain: KAGVTQTPRYLIKTRGQQVTLSCSPISGHRSVSWYQQTPGQGLQFLFEYFSETQRNKGNFPGRFSGRQFSNSRSEMNVSTLELGDSALYLCASSFSPGGYQYEQYFGPGTRLTVT.

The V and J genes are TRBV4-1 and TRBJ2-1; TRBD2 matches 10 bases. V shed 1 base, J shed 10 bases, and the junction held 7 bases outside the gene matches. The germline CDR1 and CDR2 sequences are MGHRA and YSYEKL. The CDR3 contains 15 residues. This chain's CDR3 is CASSQVAGGLGEQFF. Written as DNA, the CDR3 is TGCGCCAGCAGCCAAGTAGCGGGAGGCTTGGGGGAGCAGTTCTTC.

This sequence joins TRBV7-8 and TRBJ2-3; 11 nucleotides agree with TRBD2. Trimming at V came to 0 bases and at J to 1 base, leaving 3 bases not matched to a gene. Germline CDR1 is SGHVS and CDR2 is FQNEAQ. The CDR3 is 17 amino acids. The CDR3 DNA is TGTGCCAGCAGCTTAGCACTACTAGCGGGAGGCACAGATACGCAGTATTTT. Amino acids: CASSLALLAGGTDTQYF. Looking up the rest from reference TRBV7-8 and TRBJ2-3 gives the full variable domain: GAGVSQSPRYKVAKRGQDVALRCDPISGHVSLFWYQQALGQGPEFLTYFQNEAQLDKSGLPSDRFFAERPEGSVSTLKIQRTQQEDSAVYLCASSLALLAGGTDTQYFGPGTRLTVL.

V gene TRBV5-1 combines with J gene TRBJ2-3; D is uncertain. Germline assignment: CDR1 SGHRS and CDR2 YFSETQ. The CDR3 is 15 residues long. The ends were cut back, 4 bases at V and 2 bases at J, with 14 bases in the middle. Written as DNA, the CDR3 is TGCGCCAGCAGCAAGGGCCATCCCCCCACAGATACGCAGTATTTT. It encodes CASSKGHPPTDTQYF.

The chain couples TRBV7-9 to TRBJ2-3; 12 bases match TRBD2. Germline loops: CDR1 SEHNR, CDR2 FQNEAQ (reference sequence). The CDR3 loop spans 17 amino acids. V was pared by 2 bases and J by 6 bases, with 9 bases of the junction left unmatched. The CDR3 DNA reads TGTGCCAGCAGCTTACTACACGGGCTAGCGGGAGGGGATACGCAGTATTTT. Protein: CASSLLHGLAGGDTQYF.